The 5 T cell receptor beta chains reported below all come from one sample, sequenced in a study of spatial heterogeneity in lung cancer. Time point denoted: sample taken at primary tumor resection. TCRdb recomputed calls from the 5' RACE reads with MiXCR, one row per CDR3 protein. The sample holds 30,000 to 40,000 distinct CDR3 sequences; approximately 5.2% are singletons and the top ten take 25%. Material: PBMCs, obtained at surgery. The receptors were sampled from a female donor with early-stage non-small cell lung cancer.

This clonotype came up many times. The V gene is TRBV9, the J gene TRBJ1-5; D possibly corresponds to TRBD1 (6 bases). The CDR3 spans 15 residues. V gave up 0 bases and J gave up 5 bases, with 12 bases separating them. CDR1 is SGDLS, CDR2 YYNGEE, per germline. Here the CDR3 reads CASSVGDRNDQPQHF. The DNA of the CDR3 is TGTGCCAGCAGCGTAGGAGACAGGAACGATCAGCCCCAGCATTTT. Drawing the rest from reference TRBV9 and TRBJ1-5, the complete variable domain is DSGVTQTPKHLITATGQRVTLRCSPRSGDLSVYWYQQSLDQGLQFLIQYYNGEERAKGNILERFSAQQFPDLHSELNLSSLELGDSALYFCASSVGDRNDQPQHFGDGTRLSIL.

V and J are TRBV2 and TRBJ1-2; the D is unclear. From germline, CDR1 is SNHLY and CDR2 FYNNEI. V gave up 8 bases and J gave up 0 bases, with 13 bases separating them. This CDR3 has 14 amino acids. CDR3 coding DNA: TGTGCCAGCGAGGAGAGGCCTACTAACTATGGCTACACCTTC. Protein product: CASEERPTNYGYTF.

V gene TRBV13 combines with J gene TRBJ2-7; perhaps TRBD1 as D (8 bases). The V end was cut by 4 bases, the J end by 2 bases, with 15 bases between. This CDR3 contains 15 residues. Germline V CDR1 and CDR2: PRHDT, FYEKMQ (reference sequence). CDR3 sequence (DNA): TGTGCCAGCAGCTCGAACAGGGGGGGCACCTACGAGCAGTACTTC. Translating gives CASSSNRGGTYEQYF.

The table lists this clonotype with many counts. The chain joins TRBV11-1 to TRBJ1-1; no clear D gene. Germline-derived CDR1 and CDR2 are SGHAT and FQDESV (reference sequence). The CDR3 is made up of 14 amino acids. V was cut by 2 bases and J by 1 base, with 8 bases left in between. CDR3 residues: CASSLWSANTEAFF. The CDR3 region has the DNA TGTGCCAGCAGCTTATGGTCCGCGAACACTGAAGCTTTCTTT.

The sample holds a few counts of this clonotype. The chain links TRBV20-1 to TRBJ2-3; TRBD2 agrees at 10 bases. The CDR3 has 17 residues. Unmatched junction bases numbered 12, after V lost 6 bases and J lost 0 bases. CDR1 and CDR2 from the germline V gene are DFQATT and SNEGSKA (reference sequence). The chain's CDR3 is CSAGGSGGSHSTDTQYF. The CDR3 nucleotides are TGCAGTGCAGGGGGTAGCGGGGGGTCACACAGCACAGATACGCAGTATTTT.